Listed below are T cell receptor beta chains from one sample, sequenced in a study of cytomegalovirus exposure and HLA in healthy donors. Sequencing was performed with immunoSEQ multiplex PCR; in TCRdb, only in-frame clones are kept and a portion is missing. In total, the table holds 40,000 to 50,000 clones. Material: PBMCs. Receptor source: a woman younger than 45 in good health and CMV-seronegative. Both conserved end residues are part of each CDR3. The order of the fields is J gene, D gene, V gene, CDR3 protein, CDR3 DNA. The D gene is left open where the match is weak.

TRBJ1-1 . TRBV15 CATSRVVTFMNTEAFF TGTGCCACCAGCAGAGTGGTGACATTCATGAACACTGAAGCTTTCTTT
TRBJ2-3 . TRBV18 CASSPQGTDTQYF TGTGCCAGCTCACCCCAGGGCACAGATACGCAGTATTTT
TRBJ1-2 . TRBV30 CAWNGGVDGYTF TGTGCCTGGAACGGGGGAGTGGATGGCTACACCTTC
TRBJ1-1 . TRBV5-3 CARSLCGVEAEAFF TGTGCCAGAAGCCTCTGCGGTGTGGAGGCTGAAGCTTTCTTT
TRBJ1-1 . TRBV19 CASSPRGTGNTEAFF TGTGCCAGTAGTCCTCGCGGGACGGGGAACACTGAAGCTTTCTTT
TRBJ1-5 TRBD1 TRBV19 CASTGTGYLRSNQPQHF TGTGCCAGTACAGGGACAGGGTATTTGCGTAGCAATCAGCCCCAGCATTTT
TRBJ2-7 TRBD2 TRBV19 CASSIYSGGAYEQYF TGTGCCAGTAGTATATATAGCGGGGGCGCCTACGAGCAGTACTTC
TRBJ2-2 . TRBV19 CASSMRESTGELFF TGTGCCAGTAGTATGAGAGAGTCCACCGGGGAGCTGTTTTTT
TRBJ1-5 . TRBV18 CASSGGSNQPQHF TGTGCCAGCTCCGGAGGTAGCAATCAGCCCCAGCATTTT
TRBJ1-2 TRBD1 TRBV7-9 CASSRDRSGNYGYTF TGTGCCAGCAGCCGGGACAGGTCGGGTAACTATGGCTACACCTTC
TRBJ1-5 TRBD1 TRBV19 CASRDRGIGQPQHF TGTGCCAGCCGGGACAGGGGTATCGGTCAGCCCCAGCATTTT
TRBJ1-1 . TRBV5-1 CASRREDVPIVGGAFF TGCGCCAGCAGGCGTGAGGACGTTCCCATAGTGGGGGGAGCTTTCTTT
TRBJ1-2 . TRBV29-1 CSVEDGGYGYTF TGCAGCGTTGAGGATGGCGGCTATGGCTACACCTTC
TRBJ2-1 TRBD2 TRBV9 CASSPVGSSGRYNEQFF TGTGCCAGCAGCCCCGTAGGTTCTAGCGGAAGATACAATGAGCAGTTCTTC
TRBJ2-7 TRBD1 TRBV9 CASSSGGAYEQYF TGTGCCAGCAGCTCAGGGGGCGCCTACGAGCAGTACTTC
TRBJ2-3 . TRBV11-1 CASSLSLSGSTDTQYF TGTGCCAGCAGCTTATCCCTAAGCGGCAGCACAGATACGCAGTATTTT
TRBJ1-4 . TRBV5-1 CASSLTGRGVNEKLFF TGCGCCAGCAGCTTGACAGGGAGAGGGGTGAATGAAAAACTGTTTTTT
TRBJ2-6 . TRBV18 CASSPPRSGANVLTF TGTGCCAGCTCACCACCCCGCTCTGGGGCCAACGTCCTGACTTTC
TRBJ2-4 TRBD1 TRBV29-1 CSVEISRDRGKGGIQYF TGCAGCGTTGAAATAAGTCGTGACAGGGGGAAGGGGGGCATTCAGTACTTC
TRBJ2-5 TRBD1 TRBV6-6 CASSYLLAQGKETQYF TGTGCCAGCAGTTATCTTCTGGCACAGGGGAAAGAGACCCAGTACTTC
TRBJ1-2 . TRBV5-6 CASSPGQSYGYTF TGTGCCAGCAGCCCTGGACAGAGCTATGGCTACACCTTC
TRBJ2-2 . TRBV4-1 CASSQVGGAGELFF TGCGCCAGCAGCCAAGTGGGGGGAGCCGGGGAGCTGTTTTTT
TRBJ2-1 TRBD2 TRBV6-5 CASSYGASGSNEQFF TGTGCCAGCAGTTACGGGGCTAGCGGGAGCAATGAGCAGTTCTTC